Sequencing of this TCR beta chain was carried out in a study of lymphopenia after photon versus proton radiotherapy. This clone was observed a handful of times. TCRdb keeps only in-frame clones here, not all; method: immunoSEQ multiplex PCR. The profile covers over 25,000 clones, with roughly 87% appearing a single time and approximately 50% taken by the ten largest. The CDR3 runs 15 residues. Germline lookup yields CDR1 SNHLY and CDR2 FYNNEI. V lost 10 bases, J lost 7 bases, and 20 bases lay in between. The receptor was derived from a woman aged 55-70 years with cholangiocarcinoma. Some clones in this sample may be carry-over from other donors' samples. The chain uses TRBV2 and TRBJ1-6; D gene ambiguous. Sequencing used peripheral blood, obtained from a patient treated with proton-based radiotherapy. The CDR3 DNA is TGTGCCACCAGGATTTCGGGTATCGAAAATTCACCCCTCCACTTT. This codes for CATRISGIENSPLHF.